Included here is one T cell receptor beta chain sequence, with context. The method was immunoSEQ multiplex PCR; TCRdb's version includes in-frame clones alone and lacks a portion of them. The repertoire has 250,000 to 300,000 clones, around nine tenths of them found once; the top ten carry 11%. These data are taken from a study of blood T cell repertoires in COVID-19. The V and J ends lost 4 bases and 0 bases respectively, with 14 bases between them. There are 17 residues in the CDR3. The germline V gene encodes CDR1 SGHTS and CDR2 YDEGEE. The chain joins TRBV5-8 to TRBJ1-6; possible D gene TRBD1, 6 bases. Sequencing was carried out using peripheral blood. The sequence derives from a woman between 25 and 40 years old with COVID-19, enrolled during active disease. This chain's CDR3 is CASSPDRWSSYNSPLHF. CDR3 DNA sequence: TGTGCCAGCAGCCCTGACAGGTGGAGCTCCTATAATTCACCCCTCCACTTT.